The rows below give T cell receptor beta chains drawn from one sample of a study of cytomegalovirus exposure and HLA in healthy donors. Sequencing used immunoSEQ multiplex PCR; TCRdb keeps in-frame clones, though not all of them. The data hold fewer than 200,000 clones, with around 78% observed a single time. The sequencing sample was made of PBMCs. The source is a woman younger than 45 in good health and CMV-seropositive. The CDR3 runs from the conserved cysteine through the conserved F or W. A D gene is named only where the DNA matches it firmly. Clone size is stated in some rows and not others, as once, few, many or a class when expanded.

TRBV27	-	-	TRBJ1-1	CASRTPLREAFF	TGTGCCAGCAGGACTCCCCTGCGAGAAGCTTTCTTT
TRBV2	-	-	TRBJ1-1	CASTSEGDMNTEAFF	TGTGCCAGCACCTCAGAAGGGGACATGAACACTGAAGCTTTCTTT
TRBV19	TRBD1	once	TRBJ2-7	CASSIQGALNEQYF	TGTGCCAGTAGTATCCAGGGGGCGCTGAACGAGCAGTACTTC
TRBV5-6	-	-	TRBJ1-2	CASSGRVGMNYGYTF	TGTGCCAGCAGCGGGCGGGTAGGGATGAACTATGGCTACACCTTC
TRBV4-1	-	-	TRBJ1-1	CASSQVAGRVNTEAFF	TGCGCCAGCAGCCAAGTGGCAGGGAGGGTGAACACTGAAGCTTTCTTT
TRBV30	TRBD1	-	TRBJ1-5	CAWSPDRVQPQHF	TGTGCCTGGAGTCCTGACAGGGTCCAGCCCCAGCATTTT
TRBV30	-	-	TRBJ1-1	CAWSPWGDTEAFF	TGTGCCTGGAGCCCGTGGGGGGACACTGAAGCTTTCTTT
TRBV9	-	-	TRBJ2-7	CASSEKPGQVYEQYF	TGTGCCAGCAGCGAGAAACCGGGACAAGTCTACGAGCAGTACTTC
TRBV5-4	TRBD2	once	TRBJ2-3	CAGSTGLAGFTDTQYF	TGTGCCGGCAGCACAGGACTAGCGGGATTCACAGATACGCAGTATTTT
TRBV5-4	-	-	TRBJ2-7	CASSLDRSAYEQYF	TGTGCCAGCAGCTTAGACAGATCCGCCTACGAGCAGTACTTC
TRBV9	-	-	TRBJ1-1	CASSGPGTLNTEAFF	TGTGCCAGCAGCGGACCCGGGACACTTAACACTGAAGCTTTCTTT
TRBV6-1	TRBD1	-	TRBJ2-5	CASSDTNDREETQYF	TGTGCCAGCAGTGACACCAATGACAGGGAGGAGACCCAGTACTTC
TRBV5-1	TRBD2	-	TRBJ2-5	CASSLDPHGGAGETQYF	TGCGCCAGCAGCTTGGACCCCCACGGGGGGGCGGGGGAGACCCAGTACTTC